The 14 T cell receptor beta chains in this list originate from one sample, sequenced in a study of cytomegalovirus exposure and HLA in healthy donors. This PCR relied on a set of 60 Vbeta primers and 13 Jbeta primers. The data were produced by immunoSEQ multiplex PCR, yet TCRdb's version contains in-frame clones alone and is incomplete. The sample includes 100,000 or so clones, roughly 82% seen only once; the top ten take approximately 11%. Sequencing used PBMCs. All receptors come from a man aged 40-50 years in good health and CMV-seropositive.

The CDR3 DNA sequence: TGTGCCAGCAGCCCGGGTAGCTACGAGCAGTACTTC. Protein product: CASSPGSYEQYF. The rearrangement joins TRBV5-6 to TRBJ2-5; D gene unclear. The better agreement between TRBJ2-7 and the DNA end casts doubt on the J call. The CDR3 is 12 amino acids. CDR1 SGHDT and CDR2 YYEEEE come from the germline V gene.

Here the CDR3 DNA reads TGTGCCAGTATTTCGAAGGTGGGCAGCGGGACCCAGTACTTC. Protein product: CASISKVGSGTQYF. The chain uses TRBV19 and TRBJ2-5; tentatively, D is TRBD2 (5 bases). The CDR3 totals 14 residues. From germline, CDR1 is LNHDA and CDR2 SQIVND (reference sequence). V lost 7 bases to trimming and J lost 7 bases, with 19 bases between them.

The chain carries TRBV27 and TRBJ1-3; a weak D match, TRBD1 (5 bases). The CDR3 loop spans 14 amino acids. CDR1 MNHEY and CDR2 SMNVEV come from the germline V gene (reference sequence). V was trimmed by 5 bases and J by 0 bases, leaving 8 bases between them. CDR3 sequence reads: CASSRQYSGNTIYF. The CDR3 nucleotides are TGTGCCAGCAGTCGACAGTACTCTGGAAACACCATATATTTT.

CDR3 in DNA: TGTGCCAGCAGCTTAGTTCAGGATGGGAATTCACCCCTCCACTTT. This sequence encodes CASSLVQDGNSPLHF. This chain connects TRBV7-9 to TRBJ1-6; D is undetermined. CDR1 is SEHNR and CDR2 is FQNEAQ in the germline V gene (reference sequence). The length of the CDR3 is 15 residues. V lost 1 base to trimming and J lost 7 bases, with 11 bases between them.

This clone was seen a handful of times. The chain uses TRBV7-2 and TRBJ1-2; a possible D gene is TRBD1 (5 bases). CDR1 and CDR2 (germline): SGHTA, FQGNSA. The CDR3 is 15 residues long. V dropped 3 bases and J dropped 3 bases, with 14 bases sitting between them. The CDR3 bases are TGTGCCAGCAGCTTGGTTGGCCGGGGGGACTATGGCTACACCTTC. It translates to CASSLVGRGDYGYTF.

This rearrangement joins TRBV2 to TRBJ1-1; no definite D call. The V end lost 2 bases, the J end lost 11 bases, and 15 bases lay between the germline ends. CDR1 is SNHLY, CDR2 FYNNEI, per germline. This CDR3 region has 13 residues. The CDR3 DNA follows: TGTGCCAGCAGTGAACTAACTCGGGGTTCGGCTTTCTTT. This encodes CASSELTRGSAFF.

This CDR3 reads CASAARGRAAQPQHF. The CDR3 region has the DNA TGTGCCAGCGCAGCGAGGGGGCGAGCGGCTCAGCCCCAGCATTTT. V usage is TRBV6-5 and J usage is TRBJ1-5; 7 bases are a match to TRBD1. The V gene end was trimmed by 8 bases and the J gene end by 6 bases; junction bases not matched to a gene: 13. Germline CDR1 is MNHEY and CDR2 is SVGAGI. The CDR3 loop spans 15 amino acids.

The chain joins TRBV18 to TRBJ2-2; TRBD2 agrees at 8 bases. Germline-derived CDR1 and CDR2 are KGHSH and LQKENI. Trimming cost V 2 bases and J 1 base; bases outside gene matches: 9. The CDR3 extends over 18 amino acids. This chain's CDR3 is CASSPTLGTSKNTGELFF. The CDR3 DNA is TGTGCCAGCTCACCAACCCTAGGGACTAGTAAGAACACCGGGGAGCTGTTTTTT.

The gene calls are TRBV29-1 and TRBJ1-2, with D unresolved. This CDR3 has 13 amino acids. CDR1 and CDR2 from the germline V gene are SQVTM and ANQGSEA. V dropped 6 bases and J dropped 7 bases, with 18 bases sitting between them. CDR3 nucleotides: TGCAGCGTAGGACGGGGTTTTTTAGGTGGCTACACCTTC. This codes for CSVGRGFLGGYTF.

For the CDR3, the DNA is TGTGCCAGCAGCTTAAGTACAGCAGGTTACAATGAGCAGTTCTTC. Encoded protein: CASSLSTAGYNEQFF. The V call is TRBV7-3, the J call TRBJ2-1, with D unclear. Germline values: CDR1 SGHTA, CDR2 FQGTGA. This CDR3 has 15 residues. V gave up 1 base and J gave up 4 bases, with 11 bases separating them.

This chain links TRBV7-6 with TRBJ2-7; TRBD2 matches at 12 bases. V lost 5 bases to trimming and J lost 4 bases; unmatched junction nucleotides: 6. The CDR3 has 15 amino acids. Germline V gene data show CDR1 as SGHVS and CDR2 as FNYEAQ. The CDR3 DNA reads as TGTGCCAGCAGCGTCACTAGCGGGGGGAAGTACGAGCAGTACTTC. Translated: CASSVTSGGKYEQYF.

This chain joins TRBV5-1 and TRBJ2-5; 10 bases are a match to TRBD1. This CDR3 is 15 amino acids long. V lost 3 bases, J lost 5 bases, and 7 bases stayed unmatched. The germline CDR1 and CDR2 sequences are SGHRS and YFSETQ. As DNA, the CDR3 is TGCGCCAGCAGCTCCTACCGACAGGGGGCTGAGACCCAGTACTTC. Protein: CASSSYRQGAETQYF.

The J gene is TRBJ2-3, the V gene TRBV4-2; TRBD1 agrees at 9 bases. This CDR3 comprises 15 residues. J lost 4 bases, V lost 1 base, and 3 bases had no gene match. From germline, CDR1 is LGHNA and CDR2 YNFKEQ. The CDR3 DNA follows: TGTGCCAGCAGCCAAGGGGACAGGGCGCCAGATACGCAGTATTTT. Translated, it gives CASSQGDRAPDTQYF.

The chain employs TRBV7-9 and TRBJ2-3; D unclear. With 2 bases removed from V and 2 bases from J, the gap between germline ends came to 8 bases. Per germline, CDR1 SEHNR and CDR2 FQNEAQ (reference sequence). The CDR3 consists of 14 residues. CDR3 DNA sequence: TGTGCCAGCAGCTTACCTATTTACACAGATACGCAGTATTTT. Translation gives CASSLPIYTDTQYF. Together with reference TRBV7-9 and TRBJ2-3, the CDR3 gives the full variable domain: DTGVSQNPRHKITKRGQNVTFRCDPISEHNRLYWYRQTLGQGPEFLTYFQNEAQLEKSRLLSDRFSAERPKGSFSTLEIQRTEQGDSAMYLCASSLPIYTDTQYFGPGTRLTVL.